The present entry profiles one TCR beta chain with its context. Its antigen is not known. The data are from a study of a mutant IDH1 vaccine in newly diagnosed glioma. Across the whole study: There were approximately 60% males and about 38% females among treated patients, whose mean age was approximately 44 years. Patients arrived already treated with radiotherapy, temozolomide, or both, most having had both.

Study-wide results and caveats: Pseudoprogression appeared unlinked to shifts in leading peripheral T cell clonotypes. Among patients, 90% to 95% showed immune responses induced by the vaccine.

The repertoire was sequenced with immunoSEQ multiplex PCR; TCRdb's copy has only in-frame clones and lacks some. In the table there are fewer than 25,000 clones, around 82% of which are singletons. Germline trimming cut 0 bases from V and 5 bases from J; bases unmatched to any gene: 9. The germline V gene encodes CDR1 MNHEY and CDR2 SVGAGI. The CDR3 has 16 amino acids. Time point defined: week 47, end of study. It was 300 ug of mutant IDH1 20-mer peptide that made up each vaccine dose, given with topical imiquimod. This sample comprised PBMCs, obtained from a glioma patient whose treatment included an IDH1 peptide vaccine. This clonotype was sampled from a man aged 40-50 years with glioma. This rearrangement joins TRBV6-5 to TRBJ2-5, with 7 nucleotides matching TRBD2. The CDR3 sequence: CASSYSGGAVGETQYF. Written as DNA, the CDR3 is TGTGCCAGCAGTTACTCGGGAGGGGCGGTGGGTGAGACCCAGTACTTC.